Described below is a single T cell receptor beta chain sequence and its context. This clonotype was found a few times. Its cognate antigen has yet to be identified. No much larger clone is present one base from it, and per-base qualities are unavailable. Interpreted using the paper, the treatment or condition label stands for: live attenuated yellow fever vaccine strain. At each blood-draw timepoint, two biological replicates of bulk PBMCs were obtained. PBMCs were isolated from peripheral blood using a standard Ficoll-Paque protocol. RNA was extracted with TriZol from bulk PBMCs, CD4 and CD8 fractions, and dextramer-positive and dextramer-negative fractions. These data originate in a study of T cells after yellow fever vaccination (dated by TCRdb to between 2018 and 2021). General notes on the study: Libraries from fractions with low cell numbers were prepared with the SMART-Seq v4 Ultra Low Input RNA kit. To follow T-cell clones before and after primary and booster YFV17D yellow fever vaccination, bulk TCR alpha and beta repertoires were sequenced over time. Two healthy male donors, one aged 18 to 30 and one aged 30 to 39 years, were included in the cohort. Blood samples were taken at several timepoints before and after primary and secondary immunization, and bulk PBMC replicates and cell subsets were isolated. Study-level results and caveats: Because the study included only a couple of donors, the extent to which the findings can be generalized is limited. Computational filtering was required because FACS-sorted repertoires could contain abundant contaminating clonotypes from the bulk population. Most clones expanded after primary vaccination (almost 97% of CD4 and 88% of CD8) were re-detected after the booster, suggesting that broad memory maintenance occurred. A small fraction of clonotypes appeared in both the CD4 and CD8 compartments, likely as a result of convergent recombination. The secondary T-cell response was found to be weaker but faster than the primary response, with a peak reached on day 5 rather than on day 15.

TCR cDNA was made using 5'RACE template switching, a step that added a universal primer site and unique molecular identifiers. Priming of cDNA synthesis was performed from both the TCR alpha and TCR beta constant segments. Libraries were amplified in two PCR steps, with sample barcodes and sequencing adapters added in the second step. Libraries were sequenced on Illumina HiSeq 2500 (2x100 bp) or NovaSeq (2x150 bp). From the authors' description of their analysis: Reads were demultiplexed and collapsed into UMI consensus sequences with MIGEC, and V(D)J alignment was performed with MiXCR. Vaccine-responding clonotypes were defined with edgeR using replicate PBMC samples, requiring FDR below 0.01 and a log2 fold change above 5 up to day 15. Each bulk clonotype received a CD4 or CD8 identity based on whether the sequenced CD4 or CD8 repertoire contained that clonotype at higher abundance. TCRdb ran its own pipeline on the public reads, namely fastp trimming at Q25 and MiXCR clone calling, and kept in-frame beta chains. One record per CDR3 amino acid sequence lists the most common genes and DNA. The V and J calls were determined by TCRdb, not by the authors. Recorded for this sample are about 630,000 distinct CDR3 sequences; around an eighth of them occurred a single time. More than 12% of the sample is taken by the ten largest.

V and J are truncated by 4 bases and 3 bases respectively, leaving an intervening sequence of 16 bases. The CDR3 has 15 amino acids, counting the end cysteine and phenylalanine. The retained sequence is limited to the CDR3, 45 bases, with the frame set at the first base. CDR1 and CDR2 were assigned from the germline V gene as MNHEY and SVGEGT. The source of this sequence is a man aged 25 to 40 who received the YFV17D yellow fever vaccine. Sequenced here: PBMCs, sampled on the day of the yellow fever booster vaccination. The V gene is TRBV6-2 or TRBV6-3 and the J gene is TRBJ2-7; the D gene assignment is ambiguous. The CDR3 is CASSFGPERYYEQYF. The nucleotide sequence is given as TGTGCCAGCAGTTTTGGGCCAGAACGGTACTACGAGCAGTACTTC.